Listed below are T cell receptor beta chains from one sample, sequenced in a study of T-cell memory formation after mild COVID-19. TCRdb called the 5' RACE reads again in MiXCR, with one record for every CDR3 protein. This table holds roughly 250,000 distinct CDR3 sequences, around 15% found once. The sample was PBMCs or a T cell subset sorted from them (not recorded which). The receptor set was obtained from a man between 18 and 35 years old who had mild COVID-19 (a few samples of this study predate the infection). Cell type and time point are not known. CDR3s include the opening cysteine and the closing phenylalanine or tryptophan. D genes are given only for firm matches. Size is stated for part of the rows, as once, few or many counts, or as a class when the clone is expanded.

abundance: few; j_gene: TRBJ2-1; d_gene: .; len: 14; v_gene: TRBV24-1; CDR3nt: TGTGCCACCAGTGGTTGGACAGCCTTAGATGAGCAGTTCTTC; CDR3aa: CATSGWTALDEQFF
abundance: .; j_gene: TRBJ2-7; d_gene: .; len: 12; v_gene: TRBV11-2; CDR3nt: TGTGCCAGCAGCTTGAGTGGGAACGAGCAGTACTTC; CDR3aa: CASSLSGNEQYF
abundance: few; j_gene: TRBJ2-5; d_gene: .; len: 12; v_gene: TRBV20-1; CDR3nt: TGCAGTGCTAGGGTAGTGGGGGAGACCCAGTACTTC; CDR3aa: CSARVVGETQYF
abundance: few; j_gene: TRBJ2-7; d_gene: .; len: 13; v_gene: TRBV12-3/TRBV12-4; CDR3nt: TGTGCCAGCAGCGACCGTAATACCTACGAGCAGTACTTC; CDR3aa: CASSDRNTYEQYF
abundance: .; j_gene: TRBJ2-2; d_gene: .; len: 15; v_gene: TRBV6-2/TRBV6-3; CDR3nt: TGTGCCAGCAGACAACAGGGTGTAGGCACCGGGGAGCTGTTTTTT; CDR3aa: CASRQQGVGTGELFF
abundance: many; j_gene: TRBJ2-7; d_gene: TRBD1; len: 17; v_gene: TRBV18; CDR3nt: TGTGCCAGCTCACCGCCTAATTCCGGGACAGCATCCTACGAGCAGTACTTC; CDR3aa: CASSPPNSGTASYEQYF
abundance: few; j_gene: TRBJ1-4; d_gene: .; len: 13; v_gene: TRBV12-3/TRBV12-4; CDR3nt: TGTGCCAGCAGCGTTGATGAGGGTGAAAAACTGTTTTTT; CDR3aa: CASSVDEGEKLFF
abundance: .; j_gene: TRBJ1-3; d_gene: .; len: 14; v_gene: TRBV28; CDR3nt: TGTGCCAGCAGTTTCGGGGGAACTGGAAACACCATATATTTT; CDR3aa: CASSFGGTGNTIYF
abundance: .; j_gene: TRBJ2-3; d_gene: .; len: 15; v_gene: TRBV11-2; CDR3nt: TGTGCCAGCAGTCCCTGGGACGGGGGCGCAGATACGCAGTATTTT; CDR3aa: CASSPWDGGADTQYF
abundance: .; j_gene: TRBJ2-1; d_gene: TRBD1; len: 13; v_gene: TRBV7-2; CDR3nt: TGTGCCAGCAGCAAGGACAGGATCTATGAGCAGTTCTTC; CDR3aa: CASSKDRIYEQFF
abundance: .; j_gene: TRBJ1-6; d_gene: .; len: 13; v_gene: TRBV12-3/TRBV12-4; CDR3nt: TGTGCCAGCAGTCCTCTACGGGATTCACCCCTCCACTTT; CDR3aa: CASSPLRDSPLHF
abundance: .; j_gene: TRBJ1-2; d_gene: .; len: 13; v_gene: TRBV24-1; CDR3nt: TGTGCCACCAGCCGGGGACAAGACTATGGCTACACCTTC; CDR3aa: CATSRGQDYGYTF
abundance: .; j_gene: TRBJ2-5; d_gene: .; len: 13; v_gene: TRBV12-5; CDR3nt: TGTGCTAGTGGCAGGGGCCCCGGAGAGACCCAGTACTTC; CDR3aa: CASGRGPGETQYF
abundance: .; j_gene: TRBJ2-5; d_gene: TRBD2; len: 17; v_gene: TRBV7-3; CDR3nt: TGTGCCAGCAGCGAAGGGACTAGCGGGGGGGCCCGTGAGACCCAGTACTTC; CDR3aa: CASSEGTSGGARETQYF
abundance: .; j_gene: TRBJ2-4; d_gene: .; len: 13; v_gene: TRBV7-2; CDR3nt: TGTGCCAGCAGCTTAGAAGAGTGGAACATTCAGTACTTC; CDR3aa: CASSLEEWNIQYF
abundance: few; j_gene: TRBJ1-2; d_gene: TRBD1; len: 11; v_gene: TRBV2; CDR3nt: TGTGCCAGCGACAGGGGAGCCGGCTACACCTTC; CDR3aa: CASDRGAGYTF
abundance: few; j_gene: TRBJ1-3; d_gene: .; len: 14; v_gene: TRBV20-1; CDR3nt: TGCAGTGCTAGTAGCGGGGCTGATGGAAACACCATATATTTT; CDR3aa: CSASSGADGNTIYF
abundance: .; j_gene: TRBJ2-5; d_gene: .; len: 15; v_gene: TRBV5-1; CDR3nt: TGCGCCAGCAGCAGGGACTCTACGACTGAAGAGACCCAGTACTTC; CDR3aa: CASSRDSTTEETQYF
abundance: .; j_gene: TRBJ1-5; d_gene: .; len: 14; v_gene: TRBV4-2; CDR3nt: TGTGCCAGCAGCCAACCCGGGGAGCCGCAGCCCCAGCATTTT; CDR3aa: CASSQPGEPQPQHF
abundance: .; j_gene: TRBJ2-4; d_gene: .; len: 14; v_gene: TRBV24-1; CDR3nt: TGTGCCACTTCGACCAGGGCCGCCAAAAACATTCAGTACTTC; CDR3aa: CATSTRAAKNIQYF
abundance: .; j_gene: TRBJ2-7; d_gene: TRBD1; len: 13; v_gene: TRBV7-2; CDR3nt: TGTGCCAGCAGCTTAGGGGGACAGTACGAGCAGTACTTC; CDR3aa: CASSLGGQYEQYF
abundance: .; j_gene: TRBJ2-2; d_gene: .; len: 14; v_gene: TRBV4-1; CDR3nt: TGCGCCAGCAGCCCGACAGGACGGTCCGGGGAGCTGTTTTTT; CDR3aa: CASSPTGRSGELFF
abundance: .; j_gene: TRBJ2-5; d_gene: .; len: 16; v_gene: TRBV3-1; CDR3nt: TGTGCCAGCACCCCCTCGAACGAGGTCCCGGGGGAGACCCAGTACTTC; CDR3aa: CASTPSNEVPGETQYF